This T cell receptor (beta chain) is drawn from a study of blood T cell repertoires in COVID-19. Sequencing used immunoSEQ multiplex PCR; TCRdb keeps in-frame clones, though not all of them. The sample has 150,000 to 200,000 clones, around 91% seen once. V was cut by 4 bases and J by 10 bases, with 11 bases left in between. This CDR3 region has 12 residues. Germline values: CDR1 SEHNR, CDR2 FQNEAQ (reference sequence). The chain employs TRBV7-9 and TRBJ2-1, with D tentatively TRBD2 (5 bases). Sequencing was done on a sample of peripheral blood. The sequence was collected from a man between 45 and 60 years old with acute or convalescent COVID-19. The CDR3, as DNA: TGTGCCAGCAGCTCCCGGGAAGCGGAGCAGTTCTTC. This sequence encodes CASSSREAEQFF. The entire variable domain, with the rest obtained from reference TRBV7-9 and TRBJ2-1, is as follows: DTGVSQNPRHKITKRGQNVTFRCDPISEHNRLYWYRQTLGQGPEFLTYFQNEAQLEKSRLLSDRFSAERPKGSFSTLEIQRTEQGDSAMYLCASSSREAEQFFGPGTRLTVL.